The rows below give T cell receptor beta chains drawn from one sample of a study of post-analysis software for immune sequencing data. Each CDR3 protein is one row after TCRdb ran MiXCR on the PCR reads. The repertoire holds roughly 730,000 distinct CDR3 sequences, with roughly 30% as singletons. The sequenced sample was blood. Every receptor here comes from a girl aged 10 to 17 with multiple sclerosis. Both conserved end residues are trimmed from each CDR3.

j_gene	len	v_gene	CDR3aa
TRBJ2-3	12	TRBV3-1	ASSQKAGSDTQY
TRBJ2-1	11	TRBV20-1	SAGGPGGQEQF
TRBJ1-2	11	TRBV20-1	SAGRAEDYGYT
TRBJ2-3	10	TRBV15	ASGLAVNTQY
TRBJ2-1	15	TRBV12-5	ASGLHPGRDITNEQF
TRBJ1-2	12	TRBV5-6	ASSLADPSRGYT
TRBJ2-1	12	TRBV10-1	ASSEGRGYNEQF
TRBJ2-3	13	TRBV7-2	ASSLSRTSTDTQY
TRBJ1-6	14	TRBV15	ATSRGFGSYNSPLH
TRBJ1-6	12	TRBV10-3	AISEQVNNSPLH
NA	12	TRBV5-5	ASSLEADYNEQY
TRBJ2-3	14	TRBV19	ASSIGSGSSTDTQY
TRBJ1-1	12	TRBV20-1	SPTSPTGYTEAF
TRBJ2-7	11	TRBV7-9	ASSRAPSYEQY
TRBJ2-1	10	TRBV20-1	SAPPRANEQF
TRBJ1-1	11	TRBV29-1	SVELAGGVGTF